This is a list of T cell receptor beta chains from one sample in a study of blood T cells in healthy people across ages. MiXCR, run by TCRdb on the 5' RACE reads, gives a single entry per CDR3 protein. The sample carries about 800,000 distinct CDR3 sequences, roughly 60% recorded once. The sample taken for sequencing was blood. The receptors shown here come from a man aged 25 to 45 in good health. CDR3s include the opening cysteine and the closing phenylalanine or tryptophan. Each record gives: J gene, D gene, clone size, V gene, CDR3 DNA, CDR3 protein. A D gene is named only where the DNA matches it firmly. Clone size is not always given. Where it is, it says once, few, many or a class for expanded clones.

TRBJ2-3 | - | - | TRBV19 | TGTGCCAGTAGTACAGTGAGCACAGATACGCAGTATTTT | CASSTVSTDTQYF
TRBJ2-1 | - | many | TRBV12-3/TRBV12-4 | TGTGCCAGCAGCCGGGACCGCGAGGTCCACAATGAGCAGTTCTTC | CASSRDREVHNEQFF
TRBJ2-1 | - | - | TRBV7-3 | TGTGCCAGCAGCAACCCCTCCGGGGGTGAGCAGTTCTTC | CASSNPSGGEQFF
TRBJ1-5 | - | - | TRBV20-1 | TGCAGTACGCGAGGGGATGGCAATCAGCCCCAGCATTTT | CSTRGDGNQPQHF
TRBJ2-3 | - | - | TRBV4-2 | TGTGCCAGCCGGACTCTCAGCACAGATACGCAGTATTTT | CASRTLSTDTQYF
TRBJ1-6 | TRBD1 | - | TRBV3-1 | TGTGCCAGCAGCCAGGGACAGGGGGGGTCACCCCTCCACTTT | CASSQGQGGSPLHF
TRBJ1-2 | - | few | TRBV29-1 | TGCAGCGTACCCGGGACCGCCGGTGGGGATGGCTACACCTTC | CSVPGTAGGDGYTF
TRBJ2-3 | TRBD2 | - | TRBV7-2 | TGTGCCAGCAGCATCGGACTAGAGGCAGATACGCAGTATTTT | CASSIGLEADTQYF
TRBJ2-1 | TRBD1 | once | TRBV23-1 | TGCGCCAGCAGTCAATCTTTGGGACAGTCACAAGAGACCCAGTTCTTC | CASSQSLGQSQETQFF
TRBJ2-3 | TRBD2 | - | TRBV20-1 | TGCAGTGCTAGCGGCGGACTAGCGATCACAGATACGCAGTATTTT | CSASGGLAITDTQYF
TRBJ2-3 | TRBD2 | - | TRBV20-1 | TGCAGTGCTAGACTAGCGGGAGGGTTCACAGATACGCAGTATTTT | CSARLAGGFTDTQYF
TRBJ1-1 | - | - | TRBV27 | TGTGCCAGCAGTTTCGCACCTATGGACACTGAAGCTTTCTTT | CASSFAPMDTEAFF
TRBJ1-5 | - | - | TRBV28 | TGTGCCGTTGAGCAGGGGATCGGTCAGCCCCAGCATTTT | CAVEQGIGQPQHF
TRBJ2-7 | TRBD1 | once | TRBV30 | TGTGCCTGGGCAGGACAGGGGTACGAGCAGTACTTC | CAWAGQGYEQYF
TRBJ2-5 | - | - | TRBV6-1 | TGTGCCAGCAGTGACGCCGGGACCGTGGGAGAGACCCAGTACTTC | CASSDAGTVGETQYF
TRBJ2-7 | - | few | TRBV7-6 | TGTGCTAGCAGCGCGGGACTGAGCTCCTACAATGAGCAGTACTTC | CASSAGLSSYNEQYF
TRBJ1-2 | - | few | TRBV20-1 | TGCAGTGCTGGGGGGCCCTATGGCTACACCTTC | CSAGGPYGYTF
TRBJ2-5 | - | - | TRBV7-9 | TGTGCCAGCAGCCAGAGGGTAGCTGCCGGGGGAAAAGAGACCCAGTACTTC | CASSQRVAAGGKETQYF
TRBJ2-5 | - | - | TRBV20-1 | TGCAGTGCCCCCAAAGCGGTACAAGAGACCCAGTACTTC | CSAPKAVQETQYF
TRBJ1-5 | - | few | TRBV12-3/TRBV12-4 | TGTGCCAGCAGGGTGGGTAGCAATCAGCCCCAGCATTTT | CASRVGSNQPQHF
TRBJ1-5 | TRBD1 | - | TRBV10-3 | TGTGCCATCAGTGAGGACGGGACAGGGTATCAGCCCCAGCATTTT | CAISEDGTGYQPQHF
TRBJ1-5 | - | - | TRBV2 | TGTGCCAGCAGTAAGGCCTCGAATAGCAATCAGCCCCAGCATTTT | CASSKASNSNQPQHF
TRBJ2-1 | - | - | TRBV7-2 | TGTGCCAGCCCGCGCGAGGTTTACAATGAGCAGTTCTTC | CASPREVYNEQFF
TRBJ2-7 | TRBD1 | - | TRBV28 | TGTGCCAGCAGTTTTGTCGCCGGTCGACAGGGATACGAGCAGTACTTC | CASSFVAGRQGYEQYF
TRBJ2-5 | - | many | TRBV10-2 | TGCGCCAGCCAACTCAGTGGGGGAGAGACCCAGTACTTC | CASQLSGGETQYF
TRBJ2-1 | TRBD1 | - | TRBV5-4 | TGTGCCAGCAGCTCCCGGGACAGGGGAAGTAATGAGCAGTTCTTC | CASSSRDRGSNEQFF
TRBJ2-1 | - | - | TRBV29-1 | TGCAGCGTTCGAGCGGAGGCTCTATCCTACAATGAGCAGTTCTTC | CSVRAEALSYNEQFF
TRBJ2-1 | - | many | TRBV6-5 | TGTGCCAGCAGTTACTCGTCCCAAATCGGGCATGAGCAGTTCTTC | CASSYSSQIGHEQFF
TRBJ2-3 | - | once | TRBV7-6 | TGTGCCAGCAGCTTAGAGCGGGTCCCGGTAGATACGCAGTATTTT | CASSLERVPVDTQYF
TRBJ1-6 | - | - | TRBV20-1 | TGCAGTGCTAGAGTCCCGTCGGCCTATAATTCACCCCTCCACTTT | CSARVPSAYNSPLHF
TRBJ2-7 | TRBD2 | - | TRBV6-5 | TGTGCCAGCAGTCTACCGGGAGGGTACCACGAGCAGTACTTC | CASSLPGGYHEQYF
TRBJ2-4 | - | - | TRBV12-3/TRBV12-4 | TGTGCCAGCAGTGATATTACCTTTGGCAAAAACATTCAGTACTTC | CASSDITFGKNIQYF
TRBJ2-7 | TRBD2 | - | TRBV27 | TGTGCCAGCAGTTTATCAGCGGGAGTCGCCTACGAGCAGTACTTC | CASSLSAGVAYEQYF
TRBJ1-1 | TRBD1 | - | TRBV20-1 | TGCAGTGCCCCTCTCCAACAGGGGGGGTGGGAAGCTTTCTTT | CSAPLQQGGWEAFF
TRBJ2-5 | TRBD2 | few | TRBV29-1 | TGCAGCGTTGAGGCGACTAGCGGGGGTAGGCAGTACTTC | CSVEATSGGRQYF
TRBJ2-7 | TRBD1 | - | TRBV29-1 | TGCAGCGCCGGACAGGGTTGGGACGAGCAGTACTTC | CSAGQGWDEQYF
TRBJ2-3 | - | - | TRBV6-5 | TGTGCCAGCAGTTATAGTCAGGAATGGGATACGCAGTATTTT | CASSYSQEWDTQYF
TRBJ2-1 | - | - | TRBV20-1 | TGCAGTGCTAGAGATGGGAATTGGCAGTTCTTC | CSARDGNWQFF
TRBJ1-2 | TRBD1 | - | TRBV7-9 | TGTGCCACCGGGGGCATGACAGGGGGCGTATACTATGGCTACACCTTC | CATGGMTGGVYYGYTF
TRBJ1-5 | - | - | TRBV25-1 | TGTGCCAGCCGGAGTACAGGGAAGAATCAGCCCCAGCATTTT | CASRSTGKNQPQHF
TRBJ2-7 | - | - | TRBV7-2 | TGTGCCAGCAGCTTAGCCCGGGCTAGAGCCTACGAGCAGTACTTC | CASSLARARAYEQYF